These T cell receptor beta chains were read from a single sample in a study of PD-1 blockade in classical Hodgkin lymphoma. Sequencing was performed with immunoSEQ multiplex PCR; in TCRdb, only in-frame clones are kept and a portion is missing. The sample holds 20,000 to 30,000 clones, around four fifths seen once. The sequences come from peripheral blood mononuclear cells (PBMCs), collected before the fourth cycle of nivolumab. These receptors were taken from a human donor with classical Hodgkin lymphoma. CDR3s include the opening cysteine and the closing phenylalanine or tryptophan. Fields, in order: V gene, clone size, J gene, D gene, CDR3 protein, CDR3 DNA. D genes are given only for firm matches. Size tells how often a clone was seen (once, few, many) or the class of an expanded clone, and some rows leave it out.

TRBV19	NA	TRBJ2-7	NA	CASSPKEGYRFSYEQYF	TGTGCCAGTAGTCCGAAGGAGGGATACAGGTTTTCCTACGAGCAGTACTTC
TRBV18	NA	TRBJ1-1	NA	CASSPDLGTEAFF	TGTGCCAGCTCACCGGACTTGGGCACTGAAGCTTTCTTT
TRBV6-5	NA	TRBJ2-7	TRBD1	CASSYSGTGSSYEQYF	TGTGCCAGCAGTTACTCCGGGACAGGGAGCTCCTACGAGCAGTACTTC
TRBV5-6	NA	TRBJ2-7	TRBD1	CASSGQGQGYYEQYF	TGTGCCAGCAGCGGACAGGGGCAGGGATATTACGAGCAGTACTTC
TRBV7-9	NA	TRBJ1-2	NA	CASSLAETEYGYTF	TGTGCCAGCAGCTTAGCGGAAACAGAGTATGGCTACACCTTC
TRBV6-5	once	TRBJ2-7	TRBD2	CASRRGEGYPYEQYF	TGTGCCAGCCGACGGGGGGAGGGCTATCCCTACGAGCAGTACTTC
TRBV5-4	NA	TRBJ1-1	NA	CASSVQGGTEAFF	TGTGCCAGCAGCGTTCAAGGGGGGACTGAAGCTTTCTTT
TRBV5-1	NA	TRBJ2-3	TRBD1	CASSLAGTGVRGGTDTQYF	TGCGCCAGCAGCTTGGCCGGGACAGGGGTTCGCGGGGGCACAGATACGCAGTATTTT
TRBV28	NA	TRBJ2-2	NA	CASSRQGGSTGELFF	TGTGCCAGCTCAAGACAGGGAGGGAGCACCGGGGAGCTGTTTTTT
TRBV4-3	NA	TRBJ1-1	TRBD1	CASSPLDRGNTEAFF	TGCGCCAGCAGCCCTTTGGACAGGGGGAACACTGAAGCTTTCTTT
TRBV30	NA	TRBJ1-2	NA	CAWSGYGYTF	TGTGCCTGGAGCGGCTATGGCTACACCTTC
TRBV18	NA	TRBJ1-1	NA	CASSPRGVLDTEAFF	TGTGCCAGCTCACCACGTGGGGTTTTGGACACTGAAGCTTTCTTT
TRBV5-1	NA	TRBJ2-6	NA	CASSLDMESGANVLTF	TGCGCCAGCAGCTTGGACATGGAGTCTGGGGCCAACGTCCTGACTTTC
TRBV2	NA	TRBJ2-1	TRBD2	CASSERIGGSHYNEQFF	TGTGCCAGCAGTGAAAGGATCGGCGGGAGTCACTACAATGAGCAGTTCTTC
TRBV6-5	NA	TRBJ1-1	NA	CASSYGQNTEAFF	TGTGCCAGCAGTTACGGTCAAAACACTGAAGCTTTCTTT
TRBV2	NA	TRBJ2-4	NA	CASRTGQRRYF	TGTGCCAGCAGGACCGGACAGCGTAGGTACTTC
TRBV15	NA	TRBJ1-2	TRBD1	CATSRDHDRGRFGYTF	TGTGCCACCAGCAGAGATCACGACAGGGGGCGGTTTGGCTACACCTTC
TRBV11-2	once	TRBJ2-1	NA	CASSPGTFVYNEQFF	TGTGCCAGCAGTCCGGGGACCTTCGTGTACAATGAGCAGTTCTTC
TRBV7-2	NA	TRBJ2-7	TRBD2	CASSFTSGVGYEQYF	TGTGCCAGCAGCTTCACTAGCGGAGTAGGGTACGAGCAGTACTTC
TRBV19	NA	TRBJ2-3	TRBD2	CASSFFGREFATQYF	TGTGCCAGTAGTTTCTTTGGGCGGGAGTTTGCTACGCAGTATTTT
TRBV11-2	NA	TRBJ1-2	TRBD1	CASSIREGAQGYTF	TGTGCCAGCAGCATAAGGGAGGGGGCGCAGGGCTACACCTTC
TRBV25-1	NA	TRBJ2-5	NA	CASSTDEETQYF	TGTGCCAGCAGCACGGACGAAGAGACCCAGTACTTC
TRBV6-4	NA	TRBJ2-2	TRBD2	CASSSKPLAGGTGELFF	TGTGCCAGCAGTTCAAAACCGCTAGCGGGAGGCACCGGGGAGCTGTTTTTT
TRBV30	NA	TRBJ1-2	TRBD1	CARRRDRDYGYTF	TGTGCCCGTAGGAGGGACAGGGACTATGGCTACACCTTC
TRBV6-5	NA	TRBJ1-4	NA	CASSLPNEKLFF	TGTGCCAGCAGCCTCCCTAATGAAAAACTGTTTTTT
TRBV6-5	NA	TRBJ1-1	NA	CASTRQLNTEAFF	TGTGCCAGCACCCGACAGCTAAACACTGAAGCTTTCTTT
TRBV2	NA	TRBJ2-2	NA	CACALADPGELFF	TGTGCCTGCGCTCTAGCAGACCCCGGGGAGCTGTTTTTT
TRBV5-4	NA	TRBJ2-1	NA	CASSWSPGDEQFF	TGTGCCAGCAGCTGGAGCCCCGGAGATGAGCAGTTCTTC
TRBV7-6	NA	TRBJ2-2	NA	CASSRRGGGENTGELFF	TGTGCCAGCAGCCGCAGGGGGGGTGGAGAGAACACCGGGGAGCTGTTTTTT
TRBV9	NA	TRBJ2-7	NA	CASSVSPGQDYEQYF	TGTGCCAGCAGCGTTTCTCCGGGACAAGACTACGAGCAGTACTTC
TRBV27	few	TRBJ2-7	NA	CASSIGTGSYEQYF	TGTGCCAGCAGTATTGGGACGGGATCCTACGAGCAGTACTTC
TRBV6-5	once	TRBJ2-1	NA	CASGRQYNEQFF	TGTGCCAGCGGAAGACAGTACAATGAGCAGTTCTTC
TRBV4-3	NA	TRBJ1-4	NA	CASSPTLATNEKLFF	TGCGCCAGCAGCCCGACACTCGCAACTAATGAAAAACTGTTTTTT
TRBV9	NA	TRBJ2-1	NA	CASSVGNNEQFF	TGTGCCAGCAGCGTAGGAAACAATGAGCAGTTCTTC
TRBV7-2	NA	TRBJ2-7	TRBD2	CASSNLAGGPYEQYF	TGTGCCAGCAGTAATCTAGCGGGAGGACCCTACGAGCAGTACTTC
TRBV7-8	few	TRBJ1-1	TRBD1	CASSSLQGAGTEAFF	TGTGCCAGCAGCTCACTACAGGGGGCGGGCACTGAAGCTTTCTTT
TRBV5-4	NA	TRBJ1-2	NA	CASSSRGVGYGYTF	TGTGCCAGCAGCTCCAGGGGAGTAGGCTATGGCTACACCTTC
TRBV5-1	once	TRBJ2-7	TRBD1	CASSPDRVSYEQYF	TGCGCCAGCAGCCCGGACAGGGTCTCCTACGAGCAGTACTTC
TRBV4-1	NA	TRBJ1-2	TRBD1	CASSQTGSRGYTF	TGCGCCAGCAGCCAGACAGGGTCGCGAGGCTACACCTTC
TRBV7-2	NA	TRBJ1-1	NA	CASSLVTAGVAFF	TGTGCCAGCAGCTTAGTTACGGCAGGGGTGGCTTTCTTT
TRBV7-8	once	TRBJ2-1	NA	CASSLGAGGIIYNEQFF	TGTGCCAGCAGCTTAGGGGCTGGAGGAATTATCTACAATGAGCAGTTCTTC
TRBV7-9	NA	TRBJ2-7	TRBD1	CASSLTDRATYEQYF	TGTGCCAGCAGCCTCACCGACAGGGCCACCTACGAGCAGTACTTC
TRBV6-5	NA	TRBJ2-7	NA	CASSPSGFSYEQYF	TGTGCCAGCAGTCCTTCGGGCTTCTCCTACGAGCAGTACTTC
TRBV7-2	NA	TRBJ1-5	NA	CASSLGGTPYQPQHF	TGTGCCAGCAGCTTAGGGGGGACACCTTATCAGCCCCAGCATTTT
TRBV6-6	NA	TRBJ2-1	NA	CASSYSYNEQFF	TGTGCCAGCAGTTACAGTTACAATGAGCAGTTCTTC
TRBV19	NA	TRBJ1-2	TRBD1	CASSPGTGPNYGYTF	TGTGCCAGTAGTCCTGGGACAGGTCCTAACTATGGCTACACCTTC
TRBV7-9	NA	TRBJ2-3	TRBD1	CASSLIDRATDTQYF	TGTGCCAGCAGCTTAATCGACAGGGCCACAGATACGCAGTATTTT
TRBV9	NA	TRBJ2-1	NA	CASSLLGSYNEQFF	TGTGCCAGCAGCCTACTAGGGAGTTACAATGAGCAGTTCTTC
TRBV6-6	NA	TRBJ1-3	NA	CASESGNTIYF	TGTGCCAGCGAGTCTGGAAACACCATATATTTT
TRBV29-1	few	TRBJ2-7	NA	CSVEGDSPPYEQYF	TGCAGCGTTGAAGGAGACAGCCCACCTTACGAGCAGTACTTC
TRBV28	NA	TRBJ2-2	NA	CASSLDSGTGELFF	TGTGCCAGCAGTTTGGACTCCGGCACCGGGGAGCTGTTTTTT
TRBV4-3	NA	TRBJ2-7	TRBD1	CASSQVFRGTGHYEQYF	TGCGCCAGCAGCCAAGTATTCAGAGGGACAGGTCACTACGAGCAGTACTTC
TRBV7-8	NA	TRBJ1-1	NA	CASSVQGQLNTEAFF	TGTGCCAGCAGTGTTCAAGGACAACTAAACACTGAAGCTTTCTTT
TRBV7-8	NA	TRBJ1-1	TRBD1	CASSPGGANTEAFF	TGTGCCAGCAGCCCAGGGGGCGCGAACACTGAAGCTTTCTTT
TRBV12-5	NA	TRBJ1-2	NA	CASGLTNYGYTF	TGTGCTAGTGGTTTAACTAACTATGGCTACACCTTC
TRBV6-6	NA	TRBJ2-7	NA	CASSYSGGDHPYEQYF	TGTGCCAGCAGTTACTCCGGCGGAGACCACCCCTACGAGCAGTACTTC
TRBV7-9	few	TRBJ1-5	NA	CASSLAGIGQPQHF	TGTGCCAGCAGCTTAGCCGGGATTGGGCAGCCCCAGCATTTT